This note documents a single TCR beta chain sequence. Its cognate antigen has yet to be identified. One base away there is no much larger clone; base qualities are not given. Ficoll-Paque density gradient centrifugation was the method used to isolate PBMCs. The cysteine opens and the phenylalanine closes a CDR3 of 14 amino acids. Left in the record is the CDR3 DNA by itself, 42 bases read in frame from the first base. The germline V and J ends show losses of 6 bases and 5 bases respectively, and no gene match explains 8 bases of the junction. CDR1 is given as DFQATT and CDR2 as SNEGSKA, both from the germline V gene (reference sequence). Sequencer: Illumina NovaSeq 6000. cDNA libraries for TCRalpha and TCRbeta were prepared by 5'RACE using constant-segment primers, with sample barcodes and unique molecular identifiers added. RNA was extracted from every sample with Trizol reagent. The libraries were amplified in two PCR steps, and the second step added a second sample barcode and Illumina TruSeq adapters. The libraries were sequenced on an Illumina NovaSeq using 2 x 150 bp paired-end reads. The paper's data handling went like this. With migec v1.2.7, reads were demultiplexed and then collapsed into UMI-guided consensus sequences. Using mixcr v2.1.11, the UMI consensuses were aligned to TRA and TRB V and J templates and assembled into clonotypes. Expanded or contracted clonotypes were those called significant by both edgeR and NoisET, with noise models trained on biological replicates. For edgeR calls, the cutoffs were a false discovery rate-adjusted p below 0.01 and a log2 fold-change threshold of 1. As an exploratory analysis of dynamics, PCA with hierarchical clustering was applied to max-normalized trajectories of the 1000 most abundant clonotypes. Separately sequenced CD4+ and CD8+ repertoires were used to assign a CD4 or CD8 phenotype to each responding clone. TCRdb reworked the public reads: Q25 trimming with fastp, MiXCR clone assembly, productive beta chains retained. Duplicate CDR3 protein sequences are folded into a single record with the most common DNA and genes. TCRdb's processing, not the study's, gives the V and J calls here. The sample table records 350,000 to 500,000 distinct CDR3 sequences; roughly a quarter of these occur just once. Around 13% of the sample belongs to the ten largest clones.

This sample was taken from a study of T-cell memory formation after mild COVID-19 (dated by TCRdb to the early 2020s). About the full investigation: TCR sequence clusters from the two donors were found to be largely donor specific. In a couple of donors, T-cell clones that expanded and contracted after mild COVID-19 were tracked by sequencing TCRalpha and TCRbeta repertoires over time. The cohort comprised two young, previously healthy adult volunteers, one female and one male. Points the paper makes about the study in general: The study included only a couple of mild cases, and larger cohorts that include severe cases with pre-infection samples were judged to be necessary. Contracting CD4+ clones appeared mostly in the CM and EM memory subsets, whereas CD8+ clones were enriched in EMRA. Some responding clones were found in pre-infection memory, which suggests that pre-existing cross-reactive memory T cells took part in the SARS-CoV-2 response. The second-wave clones that peaked on day 37 were not confirmed to be SARS-CoV-2 specific. From day 15 to 85, contracting clones showed balanced CD4/CD8 phenotypes, whereas a second wave of clones that expanded from day 15 to 37 leaned towards CD4+.

The sample comprised PBMCs or a T cell subset sorted from them (not recorded which). The V gene is TRBV20-1 and the J gene is TRBJ2-2; a stretch of 8 junction bases matches TRBD1. This receptor was obtained from an adult woman who had mild COVID-19 (a few samples of this study predate the infection). The sample titles of this study are shuffled in the database, so cell type and time point are left out; the donor was told from shared clones. The nucleotide sequence reads TGCAGTGCAGAAGGCAGGGGGCAGACCGGGGAGCTGTTTTTT. Its translation reads: CSAEGRGQTGELFF.